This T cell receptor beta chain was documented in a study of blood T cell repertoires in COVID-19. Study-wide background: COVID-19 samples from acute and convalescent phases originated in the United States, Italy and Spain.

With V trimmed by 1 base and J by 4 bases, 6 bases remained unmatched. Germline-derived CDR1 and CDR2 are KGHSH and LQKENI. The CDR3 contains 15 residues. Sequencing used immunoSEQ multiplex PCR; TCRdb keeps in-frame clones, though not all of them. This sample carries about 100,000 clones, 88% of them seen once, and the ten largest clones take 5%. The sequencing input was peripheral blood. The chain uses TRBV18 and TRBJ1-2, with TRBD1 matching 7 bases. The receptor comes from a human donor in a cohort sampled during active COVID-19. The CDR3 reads CASSPQGAALYGYTF. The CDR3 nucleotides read TGTGCCAGCTCACCACAGGGGGCTGCCCTCTATGGCTACACCTTC.